One sample yielded the 24 T cell receptor beta chains listed below, sequenced in a study of shared clonotypes between healthy human individuals. Sequencing used immunoSEQ multiplex PCR; TCRdb keeps in-frame clones, though not all of them. The repertoire has about 690,000 clones, roughly 87% of them found once; the top ten carry 34%. The sample was memory CD8+ T cells from PBMCs. Documented subset: CD45RO+ cells pooled with CCR7-negative TemRA cells. Receptor source: a man younger than 35 in good health. Some clones in this sample may be carry-over from other donors' samples.

This chain connects TRBV30 to TRBJ2-3; the match to TRBD2 covers 9 bases. The germline CDR1 and CDR2 sequences are GTSNPN and SVGIG (reference sequence). Trimming removed 2 bases from V and 1 base from J; junction bases left unmatched: 1. The CDR3 sequence is 14 residues long. CDR3 region: CAWSWTSGTDTQYF. The CDR3 DNA is TGTGCCTGGAGTTGGACTAGCGGCACAGATACGCAGTATTTT.

This clone has a single count. J is TRBJ2-4 and V is TRBV19; D ambiguous. The CDR3 loop spans 15 amino acids. Germline values: CDR1 LNHDA, CDR2 SQIVND (reference sequence). Trimming pared 4 bases from V and 1 base from J, leaving 11 bases between. The CDR3 DNA reads TGTGCCAGTAGTACTGACGCTCGGGCCAAAAACATTCAGTACTTC. Protein sequence: CASSTDARAKNIQYF.

This clone showed up just a few times. The chain employs TRBV5-1 and TRBJ2-1; 8 nucleotides align to TRBD1. CDR1 is SGHRS, CDR2 YFSETQ, per germline. The trim removed 0 bases at V and 1 base at J, leaving 0 bases unmatched. This CDR3 region has 15 residues. In DNA form, the CDR3 reads TGCGCCAGCAGCTTGGGGACAGGGTCCTACAATGAGCAGTTCTTC. It translates to CASSLGTGSYNEQFF.

This sequence joins TRBV15 and TRBJ1-5; TRBD1 might be the D (6 bases). Per germline, CDR1 LNHNV and CDR2 YYDKDF (reference sequence). V lost 1 base to trimming and J lost 7 bases, with 14 bases between them. The CDR3 spans 15 residues. CDR3 coding DNA: TGTGCCACCAGCAGAGGGTCAGGGGAGGACCAGCCCCAGCATTTT. This codes for CATSRGSGEDQPQHF.

CDR3 sequence: CATSTGTTLYEQYF. CDR3 in DNA: TGTGCCACCTCTACCGGGACAACCCTATACGAGCAGTACTTC. The gene calls are TRBV10-3 and TRBJ2-7; maybe TRBD1 (6 bases). This CDR3 spans 14 amino acids. Germline V gene lookup returns CDR1 ENHRY and CDR2 SYGVKD. The V end was cut by 10 bases, the J end by 4 bases, with 20 bases between.

V is TRBV27 and J is TRBJ1-1; TRBD1 might be the D (5 bases). The ends were cut back, 3 bases at V and 4 bases at J, with 12 bases in the middle. This CDR3 comprises 14 residues. CDR1 and CDR2 (germline): MNHEY, SMNVEV (reference sequence). The CDR3 DNA follows: TGTGCCAGCAGTTTGGGGGGATCGAGCACTGAAGCTTTCTTT. Amino acids: CASSLGGSSTEAFF.

Notes on this clone: Other DNA sequences within the sample encode an identical CDR3. V usage is TRBV27 and J usage is TRBJ1-1; the D is unclear. This CDR3 has 15 residues. Germline values: CDR1 MNHEY, CDR2 SMNVEV (reference sequence). Trimming cost V 0 bases and J 1 base, with 9 bases left between them. The CDR3 DNA reads TGTGCCAGCAGTTTATCGCGGACGGGGAACACTGAAGCTTTCTTT. Residues: CASSLSRTGNTEAFF.

J is TRBJ2-1 and V is TRBV18, with 10 bases fitting TRBD1. Germline V gene data show CDR1 as KGHSH and CDR2 as LQKENI. Trimming cost V 3 bases and J 4 bases; bases outside gene matches: 9. CDR3 size: 17 residues. The CDR3 DNA reads as TGTGCCAGCTCACCGAGCAAAGGACAGGGGGTTTACAATGAGCAGTTCTTC. Translated: CASSPSKGQGVYNEQFF.

V gene TRBV4-1 combines with J gene TRBJ2-2, with D unresolved. The CDR3 runs 16 residues. Germline CDR1 and CDR2: MGHRA and YSYEKL. Trimming took 1 base from V and 0 from J, leaving 9 bases between them. CDR3 in DNA: TGCGCCAGCAGCCAAGTTGGTTCCTCGAACACCGGGGAGCTGTTTTTT. This translates into CASSQVGSSNTGELFF.

The chain links TRBV7-9 to TRBJ2-4; 10 bases agree with TRBD1. Germline assignment: CDR1 SEHNR and CDR2 FQNEAQ (reference sequence). Trimming at V came to 5 bases and at J to 8 bases, leaving 6 bases not matched to a gene. This CDR3 is 14 amino acids long. CDR3 in amino acids: CASSLGQGEDIQYF. The CDR3 nucleotides are TGTGCCAGCAGCCTTGGACAGGGGGAGGACATTCAGTACTTC.

The rearrangement links TRBV7-9 to TRBJ1-2; 9 bases are shared with TRBD1. Germline CDR1 is SEHNR and CDR2 is FQNEAQ (reference sequence). The CDR3 totals 17 residues. J lost 1 base, V lost 3 bases, and 9 bases had no gene match. The CDR3, as DNA: TGTGCCAGCAGCTTCGGGCCCGGGACAGGGATTAACTATGGCTACACCTTC. It yields the protein CASSFGPGTGINYGYTF.

The chain uses TRBV4-3 and TRBJ1-4; 8 positions match TRBD1. CDR3 length equals 16 residues. The V segment lost 3 bases and the J segment 3 bases; nucleotides outside the gene matches: 6. Germline V CDR1 and CDR2: LGHNA, YSLEER. In DNA, the CDR3 is TGCGCCAGCAGCCAGGGGCAGGGGGCTTCTAATGAAAAACTGTTTTTT. Encoded protein: CASSQGQGASNEKLFF.

This rearrangement joins TRBV6-1 to TRBJ2-7; no reliable D call. Germline V lookup: CDR1 MNHNS, CDR2 SASEGT. Trimming left V 7 bases short and J 2 bases short, with 12 bases between. This CDR3 has 13 amino acids. CDR3 protein: CASTYERPYEQYF. For the CDR3, the DNA is TGTGCCAGCACCTACGAACGGCCCTACGAGCAGTACTTC.

The chain employs TRBV30 and TRBJ1-1; D unclear. Per the germline V gene, CDR1 is GTSNPN and CDR2 is SVGIG (reference sequence). The germline V and J ends were trimmed by 5 bases and 1 base, with 5 bases remaining between them. CDR3 length: 11 amino acids. In DNA, the CDR3 is TGTGCCTGGCTTGAGAACACTGAAGCTTTCTTT. Translating gives CAWLENTEAFF.

V and J are TRBV6-5 and TRBJ2-2; unclear D gene. Trimming removed 0 bases from V and 7 bases from J, with 6 bases in between. The CDR3 length is 13 residues. The germline V gene encodes CDR1 MNHEY and CDR2 SVGAGI. The CDR3 bases are TGTGCCAGCAGTTACTCATCCAGCGGGGAGCTGTTTTTT. This sequence encodes CASSYSSSGELFF.

The V call is TRBV28, the J call TRBJ2-5; 10 bases match TRBD1. The last part of the DNA fits TRBJ2-7 better; the J call may be wrong. Germline CDR1 reads MDHEN; CDR2 reads SYDVKM. CDR3 size: 15 residues. CDR3 DNA sequence: TGTGCCAGCAGTTTATATGGACAGGGGGCCTACGAGCAGTACTTC. Translation gives CASSLYGQGAYEQYF.

The chain carries TRBV6-5 and TRBJ1-5; D is unresolved. The germline V gene has CDR1 MNHEY and CDR2 SVGAGI. V was shortened by 4 bases and J by 1 base, with 5 bases between the two germline ends. The CDR3 covers 13 residues. CDR3: CASSSWSNQPQHF. CDR3 nucleotide sequence: TGTGCCAGCAGTTCGTGGAGCAATCAGCCCCAGCATTTT.

This clone showed up just once. The chain combines TRBV9 with TRBJ2-2; 13 bases agree with TRBD2. The CDR3 covers 20 residues. From germline, CDR1 is SGDLS and CDR2 YYNGEE. V shed 0 bases, J shed 4 bases, and the junction held 12 bases outside the gene matches. The CDR3 sequence: CASSVVGRIGTSGITGELFF. DNA of the CDR3: TGTGCCAGCAGCGTAGTTGGTAGGATTGGGACTAGCGGGATCACCGGGGAGCTGTTTTTT.

The genes are TRBV28 and TRBJ2-1; D may be TRBD2 (5 bases). The germline V gene encodes CDR1 MDHEN and CDR2 SYDVKM. CDR3 length equals 13 residues. V was pared by 5 bases and J by 12 bases, with 17 bases between. CDR3 sequence (DNA): TGTGCCAGCAGTCCGCCGGGGAGCTTGGGGCAGTTCTTC. This encodes CASSPPGSLGQFF.

This chain uses TRBV27 with TRBJ2-5; the match to TRBD2 covers 11 bases. Germline V CDR1 and CDR2: MNHEY, SMNVEV (reference sequence). The CDR3 length is 14 residues. J lost 5 bases, V lost 6 bases, and 5 bases had no gene match. The CDR3 region is CASSNSGRGETQYF. The CDR3 region has the DNA TGTGCCAGCAGCAATAGCGGGAGGGGGGAGACCCAGTACTTC.

CDR3 DNA: TGTGCCAGCTCACCACCGTCAGTATTTGGGGGGGAAGAGACCCAGTACTTC. Its protein is CASSPPSVFGGEETQYF. V usage is TRBV18 and J usage is TRBJ2-5; 7 bases line up with TRBD2. V shed 0 bases and J 3 bases; nucleotides not matched to a gene: 10. Germline values: CDR1 KGHSH, CDR2 LQKENI. The length of the CDR3 is 17 residues.

The V gene is TRBV19, the J gene TRBJ1-5; tentative D call: TRBD1 (5 bases). Between the trimmed V and J ends, which lost 4 bases and 2 bases, there was a span of 12 bases. Looked up from germline, CDR1 is LNHDA and CDR2 is SQIVND (reference sequence). The CDR3 length is 15 residues. The CDR3 spells CASSTQGGGNQPQHF. CDR3 coding DNA: TGTGCCAGTAGTACGCAGGGTGGAGGCAATCAGCCCCAGCATTTT.

With regard to this clone: Relative to the germline gene, one junction end is altered; a read error may explain this. Other DNA sequences in the sample encode the same CDR3. The chain links TRBV5-1 to TRBJ2-7; D might be TRBD1 (8 bases). The CDR3 contains 15 residues. Looked up from germline, CDR1 is SGHRS and CDR2 is YFSETQ. CDR3 sequence: CASSFFTGGVYEQYF. The CDR3 bases are TGCGCCAGCAGCTTCTTCACAGGGGGGGTCTACGAGCAGTATTTC.

The CDR3 spells CASSAQGLPAHEQFF. For the CDR3, the DNA is TGTGCCAGCAGCGCCCAGGGGTTGCCGGCACATGAGCAGTTCTTC. The chain couples TRBV9 to TRBJ2-1; D might be TRBD1 (6 bases). Germline assignment: CDR1 SGDLS and CDR2 YYNGEE. V shed 3 bases and J shed 8 bases, with 18 bases lying between them. The CDR3 is made up of 15 amino acids.